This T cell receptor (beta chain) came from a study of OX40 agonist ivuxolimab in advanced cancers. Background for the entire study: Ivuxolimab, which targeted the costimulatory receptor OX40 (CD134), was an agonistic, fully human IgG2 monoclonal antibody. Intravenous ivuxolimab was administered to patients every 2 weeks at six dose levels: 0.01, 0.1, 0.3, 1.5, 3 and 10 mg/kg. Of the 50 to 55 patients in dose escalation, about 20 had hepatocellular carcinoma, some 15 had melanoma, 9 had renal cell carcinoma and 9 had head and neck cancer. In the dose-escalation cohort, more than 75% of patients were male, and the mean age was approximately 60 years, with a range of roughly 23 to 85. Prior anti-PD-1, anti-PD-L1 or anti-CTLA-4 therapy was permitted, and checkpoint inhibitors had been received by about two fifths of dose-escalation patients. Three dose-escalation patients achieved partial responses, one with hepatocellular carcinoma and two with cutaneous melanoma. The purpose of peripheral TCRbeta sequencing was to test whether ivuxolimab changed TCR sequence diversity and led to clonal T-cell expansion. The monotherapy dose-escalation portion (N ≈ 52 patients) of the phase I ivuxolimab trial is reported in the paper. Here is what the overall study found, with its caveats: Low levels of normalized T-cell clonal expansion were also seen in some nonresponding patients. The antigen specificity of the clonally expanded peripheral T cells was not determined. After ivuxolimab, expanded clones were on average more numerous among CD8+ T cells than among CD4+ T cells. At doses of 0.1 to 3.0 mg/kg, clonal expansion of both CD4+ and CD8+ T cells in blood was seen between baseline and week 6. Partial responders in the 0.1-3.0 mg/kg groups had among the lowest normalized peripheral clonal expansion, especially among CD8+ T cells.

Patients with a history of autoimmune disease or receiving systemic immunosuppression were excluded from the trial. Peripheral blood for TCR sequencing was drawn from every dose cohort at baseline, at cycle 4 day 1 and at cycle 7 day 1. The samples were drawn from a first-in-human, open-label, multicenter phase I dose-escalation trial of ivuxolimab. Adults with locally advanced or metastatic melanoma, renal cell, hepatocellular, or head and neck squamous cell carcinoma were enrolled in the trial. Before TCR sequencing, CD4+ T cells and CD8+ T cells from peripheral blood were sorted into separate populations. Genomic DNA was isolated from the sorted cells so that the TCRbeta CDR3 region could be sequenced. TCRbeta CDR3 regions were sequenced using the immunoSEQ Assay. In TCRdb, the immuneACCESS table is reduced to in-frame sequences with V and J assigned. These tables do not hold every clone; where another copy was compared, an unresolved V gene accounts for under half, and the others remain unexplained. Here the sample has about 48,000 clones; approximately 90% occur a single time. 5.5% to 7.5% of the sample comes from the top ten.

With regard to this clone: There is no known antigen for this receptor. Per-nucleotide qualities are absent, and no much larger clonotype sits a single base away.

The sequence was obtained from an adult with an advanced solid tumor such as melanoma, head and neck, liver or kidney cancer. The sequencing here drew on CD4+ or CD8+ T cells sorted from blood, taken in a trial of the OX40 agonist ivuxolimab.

The bases read TGTGCCAGCAGCGCGGGAGCGGTCCAAGAGACCCAGTACTTC. Translated, this is CASSAGAVQETQYF. The chain was built from TRBV9 and TRBJ2-5, and TRBD2 may be the D gene, going by 6 matching bases. V sheds 3 bases and J sheds 1 base, leaving 10 bases between their ends. From a lookup of the germline V gene, CDR1 and CDR2 are SGDLS and YYNGEE. Spanning cysteine to phenylalanine, the CDR3 consists of 14 amino acids. This entry keeps only the CDR3 DNA: 42 bases, framed from base 1.